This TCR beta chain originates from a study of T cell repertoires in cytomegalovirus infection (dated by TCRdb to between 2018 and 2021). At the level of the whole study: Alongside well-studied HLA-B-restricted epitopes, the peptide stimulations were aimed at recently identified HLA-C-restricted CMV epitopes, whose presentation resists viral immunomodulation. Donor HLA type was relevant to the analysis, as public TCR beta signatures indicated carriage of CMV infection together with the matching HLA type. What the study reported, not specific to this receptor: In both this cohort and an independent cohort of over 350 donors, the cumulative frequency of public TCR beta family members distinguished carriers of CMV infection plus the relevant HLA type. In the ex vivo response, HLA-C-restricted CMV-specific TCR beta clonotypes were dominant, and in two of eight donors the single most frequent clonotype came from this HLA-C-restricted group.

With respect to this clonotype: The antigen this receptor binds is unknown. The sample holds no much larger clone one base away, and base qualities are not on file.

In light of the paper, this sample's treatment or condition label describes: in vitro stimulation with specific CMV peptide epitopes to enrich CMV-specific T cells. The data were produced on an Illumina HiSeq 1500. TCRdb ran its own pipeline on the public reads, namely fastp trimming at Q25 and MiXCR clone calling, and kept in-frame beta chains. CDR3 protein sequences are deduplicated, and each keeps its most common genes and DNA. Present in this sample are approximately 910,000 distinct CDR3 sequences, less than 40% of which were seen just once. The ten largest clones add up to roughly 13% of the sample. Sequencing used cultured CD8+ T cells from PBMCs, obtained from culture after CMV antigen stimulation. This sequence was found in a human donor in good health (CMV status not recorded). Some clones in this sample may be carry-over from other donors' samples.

The sequenced DNA: TGCGCCAGCAGCGTAGCAGGGGACAACTATGGCTACACCTTC. It specifies CASSVAGDNYGYTF. The V and J genes are TRBV4-3 and TRBJ1-2, and TRBD1 may be the D gene, going by 6 matching bases. Sequences LGHNA (CDR1) and YSLEER (CDR2) are obtained from the germline V gene. V gives up 5 bases and J gives up 2 bases, and the segment between their germline ends measures 12 bases. Inclusive of the bounding cysteine and phenylalanine, the CDR3 is 14 residues long. Of all the DNA, just the CDR3 is kept, 42 bases in frame from base 1.